Shown below are 9 T cell receptor beta chains from a single sample sequenced in a study of CD8+ T cells in alopecia areata. cDNA reverse transcribed from extracted RNA served as the sequencing template. Here immunoSEQ multiplex PCR was the method, and the copy in TCRdb shows in-frame clones only, minus some. The profile covers tens of thousands of clones, with 65% appearing a single time and 20% to 25% taken by the ten largest. The treatment denotes: oral pan-JAK inhibitor, 5-10 mg twice daily. The starting material was CD8+ T cells sorted from blood, obtained at week 4, from a patient treated with tofacitinib. The origin of the receptors is a human donor with alopecia areata.

Only a few counts were recorded for this clone. The V and J genes are TRBV6-5 and TRBJ2-1; D is unresolved. Germline assignment: CDR1 MNHEY and CDR2 SVGAGI. This CDR3 contains 13 residues. The germline V and J ends were trimmed by 2 bases and 8 bases, with 10 bases remaining between them. CDR3 DNA sequence: TGTGCCAGCAGTTACCTGGCCGGCCATGAGCAGTTCTTC. Its translation is CASSYLAGHEQFF.

The V call is TRBV29-1, the J call TRBJ1-2, with D unresolved. The germline V gene encodes CDR1 SQVTM and CDR2 ANQGSEA. The length of the CDR3 is 11 residues. V was cut by 5 bases and J by 7 bases, with 11 bases left in between. The CDR3 DNA follows: TGCAGCGTTTTAGAAAATTCTGGCTACACCTTC. Protein: CSVLENSGYTF.

The chain joins TRBV5-6 to TRBJ2-2, with D tentatively TRBD2 (6 bases). The V end was cut by 4 bases, the J end by 3 bases, with 16 bases between. CDR1 and CDR2 (germline): SGHDT, YYEEEE. There are 16 residues in the CDR3. CDR3 in amino acids: CASSNHVGGHTGELFF. For the CDR3, the DNA is TGTGCCAGCAGCAACCACGTCGGAGGGCACACCGGGGAGCTGTTTTTT.

This clone has at least ten counts. This sequence joins TRBV4-3 and TRBJ2-1; TRBD2 might be the D (6 bases). In germline, CDR1 is LGHNA, CDR2 YSLEER. V dropped 1 base and J dropped 7 bases, with 8 bases sitting between them. The CDR3 sequence is 13 residues long. The CDR3 coding sequence is TGCGCCAGCAGCCAAGTCGGGGGAAATGAGCAGTTCTTC. Translating it yields CASSQVGGNEQFF.

This chain links TRBV6-1 with TRBJ2-1; D might be TRBD2 (6 bases). The CDR3 extends over 13 amino acids. Between the trimmed V and J ends, which lost 6 bases and 4 bases, there was a span of 10 bases. Germline CDR1 reads MNHNS; CDR2 reads SASEGT. The CDR3 DNA sequence: TGTGCCAGCAGCCCCGGGAGTTACAATGAGCAGTTCTTC. Amino acids: CASSPGSYNEQFF.

This chain joins TRBV30 and TRBJ2-7, with D possibly matching TRBD1 (5 bases). Trimming cost V 1 base and J 2 bases, with 12 bases left between them. In germline, CDR1 is GTSNPN, CDR2 SVGIG (reference sequence). There are 14 residues in the CDR3. CDR3 sequence: CAWSAGPGTYEQYF. In DNA, the CDR3 is TGTGCCTGGAGTGCGGGCCCAGGGACCTACGAGCAGTACTTC. Variable domain in full (rest from reference TRBV30 and TRBJ2-7): SQTIHQWPATLVQPVGSPLSLECTVEGTSNPNLYWYRQAAGRGLQLLFYSVGIGQISSEVPQNLSASRPQDRQFILSSKKLLLSDSGFYLCAWSAGPGTYEQYFGPGTRLTVT.

CDR3 protein: CASSQDPNLAGVSGYTF. The DNA of the CDR3 is TGTGCCAGCAGCCAAGATCCTAACTTGGCAGGGGTGAGCGGCTACACCTTC. V usage is TRBV4-2 and J usage is TRBJ1-2, with D perhaps TRBD1 (6 bases). Germline V gives CDR1 LGHNA, CDR2 YNFKEQ. Trimming shortened V by 0 bases and J by 8 bases, and 22 bases separated the two germline ends. This CDR3 is 17 amino acids long.

Worth noting for this clone: At one boundary the junction diverges from the germline segment, which might be a read error. The chain carries TRBV5-1 and TRBJ2-5, with a possible D match to TRBD1 (6 bases). Germline CDR1 reads SGHRS; CDR2 reads YFSETQ. This CDR3 has 14 amino acids. The DNA of the CDR3 is TGCGCCAACAGCTTGGTGGCAGGGGAAGAGACCCAGTACTTC. This translates into CANSLVAGEETQYF.

This clone rates as medium-sized (0.01 to 0.1%). The chain combines TRBV11-2 with TRBJ2-1; the match to TRBD2 covers 9 bases. This CDR3 comprises 17 residues. Looked up from germline, CDR1 is SGHAT and CDR2 is FQNNGV. Trimming removed 5 bases from V and 6 bases from J; junction bases left unmatched: 14. For the CDR3, the DNA is TGTGCCAGCAGCCTAAAACCATTGGGGACTAGCCGCAATGAGCAGTTCTTC. Encoded protein: CASSLKPLGTSRNEQFF.